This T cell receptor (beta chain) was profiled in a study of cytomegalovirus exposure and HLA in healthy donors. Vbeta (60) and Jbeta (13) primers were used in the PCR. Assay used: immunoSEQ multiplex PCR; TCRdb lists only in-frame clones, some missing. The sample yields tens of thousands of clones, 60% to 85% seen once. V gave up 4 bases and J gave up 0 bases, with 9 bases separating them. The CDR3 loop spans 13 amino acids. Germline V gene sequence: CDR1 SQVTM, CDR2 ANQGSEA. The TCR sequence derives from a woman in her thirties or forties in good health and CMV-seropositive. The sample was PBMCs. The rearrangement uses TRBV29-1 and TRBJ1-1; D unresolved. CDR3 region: CSVGYTMNTEAFF. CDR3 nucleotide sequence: TGCAGCGTTGGTTACACTATGAACACTGAAGCTTTCTTT. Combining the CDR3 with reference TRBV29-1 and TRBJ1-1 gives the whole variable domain SAVISQKPSRDICQRGTSLTIQCQVDSQVTMMFWYRQQPGQSLTLIATANQGSEATYESGFVIDKFPISRPNLTFSTLTVSNMSPEDSSIYLCSVGYTMNTEAFFGQGTRLTVV.